Below, 22 T cell receptor beta chains from the same sample are listed, as sequenced in a study of cytomegalovirus exposure and HLA in healthy donors. PCR involved 60 Vbeta and 13 Jbeta primers. Here immunoSEQ multiplex PCR was the method, and the copy in TCRdb shows in-frame clones only, minus some. The sample yields 100,000 to 150,000 clones, approximately 78% seen once. Sequenced input: PBMCs. The receptor source for this set is a female donor in good health and CMV-seronegative.

V usage is TRBV28 and J usage is TRBJ1-2; 9 nucleotides agree with TRBD1. J gave up 4 bases and V 5 bases, and 5 bases lay outside the gene matches. In germline, CDR1 is MDHEN, CDR2 SYDVKM. CDR3 length equals 14 residues. CDR3 sequence (DNA): TGTGCCAGCAGTCCGGGACAGGGAGGCTATGGCTACACCTTC. Its translation: CASSPGQGGYGYTF.

The gene calls are TRBV4-3 and TRBJ2-3, with D maybe TRBD2 (6 bases). Germline V gives CDR1 LGHNA, CDR2 YSLEER. Trimming removed 3 bases from V and 5 bases from J, with 15 bases in between. CDR3 length: 15 amino acids. CDR3 DNA sequence: TGCGCCAGCAGCCAGGGGCCGGGGGTCGGAGATACGCAGTATTTT. Translated: CASSQGPGVGDTQYF.

This chain joins TRBV28 and TRBJ2-3, with 10 bases identical to TRBD2. Germline V gene data show CDR1 as MDHEN and CDR2 as SYDVKM. CDR3 length: 16 residues. The J segment lost 2 bases and the V segment lost 5 bases, leaving 7 bases of the junction unmatched. DNA for the CDR3: TGTGCCAGCAGTGACCCCGGACTAGCGGCCACAGATACGCAGTATTTT. It codes for CASSDPGLAATDTQYF.

The CDR3 nucleotides read TGTGCCAGCAGCGTAGGGGACGGGGGGACTGGGGGACTAGGGGCAGATACGCAGTATTTT. This sequence encodes CASSVGDGGTGGLGADTQYF. The V gene is TRBV9, the J gene TRBJ2-3; 8 nucleotides line up with TRBD2. The V gene's germline CDR1 is SGDLS and CDR2 YYNGEE. CDR3 length: 20 amino acids. The J segment lost 4 bases and the V segment lost 0 bases, leaving 19 bases of the junction unmatched.

This clone was counted a single time. The gene calls are TRBV30 and TRBJ1-4; 7 bases line up with TRBD1. Per germline, CDR1 GTSNPN and CDR2 SVGIG (reference sequence). V lost 5 bases, J lost 8 bases, and 11 bases stayed unmatched. The CDR3 has 14 amino acids. This CDR3 reads CAWATGSWEEKLFF. Here the CDR3 DNA reads TGTGCCTGGGCGACAGGGTCTTGGGAGGAAAAACTGTTTTTT.

The V and J genes are TRBV2 and TRBJ2-1, with 8 bases fitting TRBD1. V was pared by 2 bases and J by 7 bases, with 7 bases of the junction left unmatched. From germline, CDR1 is SNHLY and CDR2 FYNNEI. The CDR3 runs 15 residues. CDR3 region: CASSENGQGENEQFF. The CDR3 coding sequence is TGTGCCAGCAGTGAAAACGGACAGGGAGAAAATGAGCAGTTCTTC. The full variable domain, rest sourced from reference TRBV2 and TRBJ2-1, is EPEVTQTPSHQVTQMGQEVILRCVPISNHLYFYWYRQILGQKVEFLVSFYNNEISEKSEIFDDQFSVERPDGSNFTLKIRSTKLEDSAMYFCASSENGQGENEQFFGPGTRLTVL.

The chain joins TRBV9 to TRBJ2-3; a possible D gene is TRBD2 (5 bases). Germline CDR1 SGDLS, CDR2 YYNGEE. V lost 3 bases and J 5 bases, leaving 7 bases between the germline ends. The CDR3 is made up of 12 amino acids. This CDR3 reads CASSAGGDTQYF. The CDR3, as DNA: TGTGCCAGCAGCGCTGGAGGAGATACGCAGTATTTT.

The chain is built from TRBV7-2 and TRBJ2-1; 8 nucleotides agree with TRBD2. This CDR3 has 16 amino acids. Germline V gene lookup returns CDR1 SGHTA and CDR2 FQGNSA. V shed 1 base, J shed 7 bases, and the junction held 9 bases outside the gene matches. CDR3 loop: CASSLVYSGSGNEQFF. The CDR3 nucleotides read TGTGCCAGCAGCTTAGTGTACAGCGGGAGCGGTAATGAGCAGTTCTTC.

This clone occurred a few times. The rearrangement joins TRBV11-2 to TRBJ2-1, with TRBD2 identical over 9 bases. The CDR3 is 15 residues long. CDR1 SGHAT and CDR2 FQNNGV come from the germline V gene. Trimming removed 2 bases from V and 4 bases from J; junction bases left unmatched: 3. The CDR3 nucleotides are TGTGCCAGCAGCTTACTCGCGGGAGGGTACAATGAGCAGTTCTTC. Its translation: CASSLLAGGYNEQFF.

Only a few counts were recorded for this clone. The rearrangement uses TRBV10-3 and TRBJ2-7; weak D call: TRBD1 (6 bases). The CDR3 is 14 residues long. Germline V gives CDR1 ENHRY, CDR2 SYGVKD. The V and J ends lost 0 bases and 5 bases respectively, with 11 bases between them. The CDR3 loop reads CAISESPSGDEQYF. The CDR3 DNA reads TGTGCCATCAGTGAGTCACCCTCAGGGGACGAGCAGTACTTC.

V usage is TRBV10-1 and J usage is TRBJ2-1, with D possibly TRBD1 on 7 matching bases. Germline CDR1 WNHNN, CDR2 SYGVQD (reference sequence). V gave up 5 bases and J gave up 4 bases, with 15 bases separating them. The CDR3 has 15 amino acids. The CDR3 loop is CASSQGGGGYNEQFF. CDR3 bases: TGCGCCAGCAGTCAGGGGGGAGGTGGTTACAATGAGCAGTTCTTC.

This chain links TRBV5-1 with TRBJ1-1; 7 bases fit TRBD1. V lost 4 bases, J lost 0 bases, and 3 bases stayed unmatched. Germline CDR1 reads SGHRS; CDR2 reads YFSETQ. The length of the CDR3 is 14 residues. CDR3 in amino acids: CASSLQGMNTEAFF. The CDR3 nucleotides are TGCGCCAGCAGCCTACAGGGGATGAACACTGAAGCTTTCTTT.

The DNA for the CDR3 is TGTGCCAGCAGCCCATCCCGGGACTCAGGAGGAAAACTGTTTTTT. This encodes CASSPSRDSGGKLFF. The V and J genes are TRBV9 and TRBJ1-4, with D perhaps TRBD1 (5 bases). The CDR3 extends over 15 amino acids. With 4 bases removed from V and 10 bases from J, the gap between germline ends came to 20 bases. Germline lookup yields CDR1 SGDLS and CDR2 YYNGEE.

V is TRBV7-9 and J is TRBJ2-3; D may be TRBD2 (5 bases). This CDR3 region has 14 residues. V lost 11 bases and J 0 bases, leaving 15 bases between the germline ends. Germline lookup yields CDR1 SEHNR and CDR2 FQNEAQ (reference sequence). CDR3 in amino acids: CAANGEGSTDTQYF. As DNA, the CDR3 is TGTGCCGCCAACGGGGAAGGTAGCACAGATACGCAGTATTTT.

The chain links TRBV7-2 to TRBJ2-7, with 8 positions matching TRBD1. V lost 5 bases to trimming and J lost 2 bases; unmatched junction nucleotides: 5. Germline CDR1 SGHTA, CDR2 FQGNSA. This CDR3 is built from 14 residues. CDR3 nucleotides: TGTGCCAGCAGCCCAAGGACAGGGCCCTACGAGCAGTACTTC. Translation: CASSPRTGPYEQYF.

This clone turned up a few times. V and J are TRBV9 and TRBJ2-7; 7 positions match TRBD1. The CDR3 consists of 17 residues. The trim removed 2 bases at V and 2 bases at J, leaving 13 bases unmatched. The germline gives CDR1 SGDLS, CDR2 YYNGEE. For the CDR3, the DNA is TGTGCCAGCAGCGTGGGTCTTAGACAGGGTTCAACCTACGAGCAGTACTTC. Protein: CASSVGLRQGSTYEQYF.

The chain employs TRBV2 and TRBJ2-1, with TRBD2 matching over 7 bases. J was trimmed by 10 bases and V by 4 bases; bases with no gene match: 7. Germline-derived CDR1 and CDR2 are SNHLY and FYNNEI. This CDR3 comprises 13 residues. The CDR3 spells CASSGTSLGEQFF. CDR3 DNA sequence: TGTGCCAGCAGTGGGACTAGTTTAGGGGAGCAGTTCTTC.

The chain couples TRBV5-1 to TRBJ2-7; TRBD2 might be the D (5 bases). Trimming pared 4 bases from V and 2 bases from J, leaving 10 bases between. Germline V CDR1 and CDR2: SGHRS, YFSETQ. The CDR3 contains 13 residues. CDR3 loop: CASSPSGAYEQYF. The CDR3, as DNA: TGCGCCAGCAGCCCGTCCGGGGCCTACGAGCAGTACTTC.

The rearrangement links TRBV6-1 to TRBJ1-5; TRBD1 matches 7 bases. Germline trimming cut 3 bases from V and 9 bases from J; bases unmatched to any gene: 11. The germline V gene has CDR1 MNHNS and CDR2 SASEGT. This CDR3 has 15 amino acids. The CDR3 DNA reads TGTGCCAGCAGTGACGGCGGGACAGCTACTCGGCCCCAGCATTTT. It yields the protein CASSDGGTATRPQHF.

This chain links TRBV5-1 with TRBJ2-3, with 10 nucleotides matching TRBD2. CDR1 SGHRS and CDR2 YFSETQ come from the germline V gene. Losses at the gene ends were 0 bases for V and 4 bases for J; bases not matched to a gene: 8. CDR3 length equals 17 residues. The CDR3 reads CASSLGPSGRGSDTQYF. The CDR3 DNA follows: TGCGCCAGCAGCTTGGGTCCTAGCGGGAGAGGGTCAGATACGCAGTATTTT.

This clone was detected only a few times. The chain couples TRBV11-2 to TRBJ2-5; D might be TRBD2 (7 bases). Germline CDR1 SGHAT, CDR2 FQNNGV. CDR3 length equals 15 residues. Trimming stripped 4 bases from V and 5 bases from J, with 17 bases between. The CDR3 DNA sequence: TGTGCCAGCAGCTGGACTGGGGGGGGCGGGGAGACCCAGTACTTC. It translates to CASSWTGGGGETQYF.

The rearrangement joins TRBV5-1 to TRBJ2-4, with a possible D match to TRBD2 (6 bases). Trimming took 4 bases from V and 0 from J, leaving 11 bases between them. Germline V CDR1 and CDR2: SGHRS, YFSETQ. This CDR3 region has 15 residues. CDR3 sequence: CASSDRGGAKNIQYF. The CDR3 nucleotides are TGCGCCAGCAGCGACCGGGGAGGAGCCAAAAACATTCAGTACTTC.